Ten or more counts support the clone carrying this T cell receptor (beta chain). The data belong to a study of blood T cells in healthy people across ages. Combining a sample-barcoded 5' primer with a J-beta primer mix, a second PCR ran for roughly 7 to 12 cycles. Each cDNA molecule was tagged by a template-switch adaptor that had 12 random nucleotides. TCRdb fed the 5' RACE reads into MiXCR, producing one record per CDR3 protein. The sample carries around 690,000 distinct CDR3 sequences, about 53% recorded once. This clonotype originated in a man aged 55 to 70 in good health. The specimen sequenced was blood.

CDR3 in amino acids: CATSTGYPDNEQFF. The CDR3 DNA is TGTGCCACCAGCACAGGGTACCCCGACAATGAGCAGTTCTTC. The V gene is TRBV15, the J gene TRBJ2-1; a possible D gene is TRBD1 (5 bases). CDR1 and CDR2 from the germline V gene are LNHNV and YYDKDF (reference sequence). The V end lost 4 bases, the J end lost 5 bases, and 12 bases lay between the germline ends. CDR3 size: 14 residues.